This T cell receptor (beta chain) was captured by sequencing in a study of blood T cells in healthy people across ages. A J-beta primer mix and a sample-barcoded 5' primer were used in a second PCR of roughly 6 to 12 cycles. MiXCR, run by TCRdb on the 5' RACE reads, gives a single entry per CDR3 protein. The repertoire includes just under 550,000 distinct CDR3 sequences, 24% of them detected once, and 7.5% to 9% sits in the top ten. These data are also associated with another study on T cells of mothers and their children.

This receptor was identified in a boy between 5 and 17 years old in good health. Sequencing was carried out using blood.

The CDR3 DNA is TGTGCCAGCAGTTTATCCCCCAAAAACATTCAGTACTTC. Translating it yields CASSLSPKNIQYF. The chain combines TRBV27 with TRBJ2-4; D remains ambiguous. Trimming shortened V by 0 bases and J by 2 bases, and 2 bases separated the two germline ends. The CDR3 is made up of 13 amino acids. Germline V gene sequence: CDR1 MNHEY, CDR2 SMNVEV (reference sequence).